The 8 T cell receptor beta chains below were found in one sample sequenced in a study of blood T cell repertoires in COVID-19. Assay: immunoSEQ multiplex PCR; the TCRdb copy retains only in-frame clones and omits some. This sample has about 7,700 clones, with around nine tenths found just once. What was sequenced was peripheral blood. The receptors were gathered from a woman in her forties or fifties with active or convalescent COVID-19.

This chain connects TRBV4-2 to TRBJ2-1; 10 bases fit TRBD2. The CDR3 is 16 residues long. The trim removed 3 bases at V and 7 bases at J, leaving 9 bases unmatched. CDR1 is LGHNA and CDR2 is YNFKEQ in the germline V gene. CDR3 DNA sequence: TGTGCCAGCAGCCAGAGACCGGGACTAGCGACTAATGAGCAGTTCTTC. Translating gives CASSQRPGLATNEQFF.

The rearrangement links TRBV5-1 to TRBJ1-2, with TRBD1 matching 12 bases. Looked up from germline, CDR1 is SGHRS and CDR2 is YFSETQ. V was pared by 6 bases and J by 8 bases, with 14 bases of the junction left unmatched. This CDR3 is 16 amino acids long. The CDR3 nucleotides read TGCGCCAGCACCTCCGTCCCGGGACAGGGGGCGGCCGGCTACACCTTC. This sequence encodes CASTSVPGQGAAGYTF. Complete variable domain (other parts from reference TRBV5-1 and TRBJ1-2): KAGVTQTPRYLIKTRGQQVTLSCSPISGHRSVSWYQQTPGQGLQFLFEYFSETQRNKGNFPGRFSGRQFSNSRSEMNVSTLELGDSALYLCASTSVPGQGAAGYTFGSGTRLTVV.

The rearrangement uses TRBV28 and TRBJ1-5; 9 bases map to TRBD1. V lost 5 bases, J lost 2 bases, and 13 bases stayed unmatched. The CDR3 length is 18 residues. Germline V CDR1 and CDR2: MDHEN, SYDVKM. In DNA form, the CDR3 reads TGTGCCAGCAGTACAGGGGGCAGCGACATTGGAGGCAATCAGCCCCAGCATTTT. Translating it yields CASSTGGSDIGGNQPQHF.

The J gene is TRBJ2-3, the V gene TRBV1; TRBD2 was called by the table and not checked on the DNA. TRBV1 is given as a pseudogene. This CDR3 contains 20 residues. In nucleotides, the CDR3 is TGCACCAGCAGCCAAGACCTGGGGAGGGGGGGCGAGTTGGTCACAGATACGCAGTATTTT. Translation: CTSSQDLGRGGELVTDTQYF.

This clone was counted a few times. The V call is TRBV28, the J call TRBJ1-3; 7 positions agree with TRBD1. The CDR3 has 16 amino acids. J gave up 0 bases and V 5 bases, and 7 bases lay outside the gene matches. The germline gives CDR1 MDHEN, CDR2 SYDVKM. CDR3 sequence: CASSRTGQFSGNTIYF. The CDR3 DNA reads TGTGCCAGCAGTCGGACAGGCCAGTTCTCTGGAAACACCATATATTTT.

V is TRBV9 and J is TRBJ2-5, with D maybe TRBD2 (6 bases). CDR3 length: 14 residues. V was pared by 3 bases and J by 5 bases, with 14 bases between. Germline CDR1 reads SGDLS; CDR2 reads YYNGEE. CDR3 sequence (DNA): TGTGCCAGCAGCGCCGGAGGGTGGGGGGAGACCCAGTACTTC. The encoded protein is CASSAGGWGETQYF.

The V call is TRBV22-1, the J call TRBJ1-2; TRBD1 was called by the table and not checked on the DNA. TRBV22-1 is a recognized pseudogene. This CDR3 is built from 13 residues. The CDR3 region is CPGTSTAFYGYTF. The CDR3 DNA sequence: TGTCCTGGGACGTCCACAGCTTTCTATGGCTACACCTTC.

This clone came up a few times. The chain joins TRBV28 to TRBJ1-5; no reliable D call. The germline gives CDR1 MDHEN, CDR2 SYDVKM. Trimming pared 6 bases from V and 10 bases from J, leaving 13 bases between. The CDR3 loop spans 12 amino acids. CDR3 bases: TGTGCCAGCAGCCGACAACCTCTCCCCCAGCATTTT. Protein: CASSRQPLPQHF. The full variable domain, its missing parts supplied by reference TRBV28 and TRBJ1-5, is DVKVTQSSRYLVKRTGEKVFLECVQDMDHENMFWYRQDPGLGLRLIYFSYDVKMKEKGDIPEGYSVSREKKERFSLILESASTNQTSMYLCASSRQPLPQHFGDGTRLSIL.